The table lists the clone carrying this T cell receptor beta chain with many counts. Its antigen remains unknown. Germline loops: CDR1 DFQATT, CDR2 SNEGSKA (reference sequence). The length of the CDR3 is 14 residues. Trimming at V came to 4 bases and at J to 10 bases, leaving 12 bases not matched to a gene. The source of the sample is a study of identical twins. Regarding the study as a whole: Models underestimated out-of-frame TCR alpha sharing in monozygotic twins.

Each CDR3 protein gets one entry after TCRdb re-called the 5' RACE reads with MiXCR. The data show some 710,000 distinct CDR3 sequences, around 6% seen once. This sequence was found in a man between 18 and 29 years old in good health. Sequencing was performed on naive T cells sorted from blood. The chain is built from TRBV20-1 and TRBJ2-1; 8 nucleotides match TRBD2. The CDR3 is CSAKTGGPLSEQFF. In DNA, the CDR3 is TGCAGTGCTAAAACGGGAGGGCCGTTGTCGGAGCAGTTCTTC.